This T cell receptor (beta chain) was sequenced during a study of cytomegalovirus exposure and HLA in healthy donors. In the case of this clone: The antigen remains undetermined.

The donors were members of the validation cohort, which comprised 120 subjects and was separate from the first cohort of 670 or so subjects. Produced via immunoSEQ multiplex PCR; TCRdb's table is partial and in-frame only. In the table there are roughly 73,000 clones, around 94% of which are singletons. The study, taken as a whole, reports: Per published reports, the classifier diagnosed cytomegalovirus status with high specificity and sensitivity. The study recorded 160 or so TCR beta chains that were cytomegalovirus-associated. TCR sequences were mostly rare, though some public TCRs occurred in many donors.

V lost 8 bases and J lost 7, with 18 bases in between. The CDR3 runs to 13 residues. Per the germline V gene, CDR1 is MDHEN and CDR2 is SYDVKM. Source material: PBMCs. The clonotype originates from a man aged 18 to 29 in good health and CMV-seropositive. The genes are TRBV28 and TRBJ2-7, with TRBD2 as a possible D gene (6 bases). CDR3: CASGLAALIEQYF. CDR3 bases: TGTGCCAGCGGATTAGCGGCCCTGATAGAGCAGTACTTC.